Presented here are 16 T cell receptor beta chains from one specimen sequenced in a study of blood T cells in healthy people across ages. It was with a sample-barcoded 5' primer and a J-beta primer mix that a second PCR of roughly 6 to 12 cycles was run. TCRdb re-analysed the 5' RACE reads in MiXCR, keeping a single row per CDR3 protein. The table includes around 870,000 distinct CDR3 sequences, 29% detected once. Sequencing was carried out using blood. Every receptor here comes from an elderly woman in good health.

This clonotype was detected only a few times. The chain joins TRBV24-1 to TRBJ2-5, with D possibly TRBD1 on 6 matching bases. Trimming took 2 bases from V and 4 from J, leaving 13 bases between them. Per the germline V gene, CDR1 is KGHDR and CDR2 is SFDVKD. The CDR3 runs to 15 residues. CDR3 region: CATSDSRGSGETQYF. CDR3 bases: TGTGCCACCAGTGATTCAAGGGGGTCGGGAGAGACCCAGTACTTC.

The chain is built from TRBV7-2 and TRBJ1-3; 7 nucleotides line up with TRBD1. Germline CDR1 and CDR2: SGHTA and FQGNSA. CDR3 size: 13 residues. Trimming cost V 5 bases and J 3 bases; bases outside gene matches: 1. Here the CDR3 reads CASSGTDGNTIYF. CDR3 DNA sequence: TGTGCCAGCAGCGGGACAGATGGAAACACCATATATTTT.

Details on this clonotype: One base away lies a much larger clone, so this may be a sequencing read error. This chain joins TRBV5-1 and TRBJ1-2, with 7 bases identical to TRBD1. There are 13 residues in the CDR3. CDR1 SGHRS and CDR2 YFSETQ come from the germline V gene. Here the CDR3 DNA reads TGCGCCAGCAGCGCCGGGACAGCCTATGACTACACCTTC. Translated: CASSAGTAYDYTF.

This clonotype has only a few counts. V gene TRBV7-9 combines with J gene TRBJ1-4; TRBD1 agrees at 8 bases. V shed 5 bases and J 4 bases; nucleotides not matched to a gene: 6. The CDR3 is 15 amino acids. Germline V lookup: CDR1 SEHNR, CDR2 FQNEAQ (reference sequence). CDR3 nucleotides: TGTGCCAGCAGCGCAGGACAGGGACTTAATGAAAAACTGTTTTTT. Its translation is CASSAGQGLNEKLFF.

This clonotype was observed at least ten times. The chain is built from TRBV3-1 and TRBJ2-1, with 9 positions matching TRBD1. The CDR3 covers 17 residues. Germline CDR1 and CDR2: LGHDT and YNNKEL (reference sequence). Trimming removed 5 bases from V and 4 bases from J; junction bases left unmatched: 12. The CDR3 sequence: CASSGITGTGYYNEQFF. In DNA form, the CDR3 reads TGTGCCAGCAGCGGCATCACCGGGACAGGGTATTACAATGAGCAGTTCTTC.

This clonotype has a handful of counts. The rearrangement uses TRBV14 and TRBJ1-1; D possibly corresponds to TRBD1 (5 bases). Trimming took 1 base from V and 6 from J, leaving 9 bases between them. Per germline, CDR1 SGHDN and CDR2 FVKESK. This CDR3 has 13 amino acids. Here the CDR3 reads CASSQGLGAEAFF. The CDR3 DNA follows: TGTGCCAGCAGCCAAGGTCTGGGGGCTGAAGCTTTCTTT.

This clonotype has a count of ten or more. A much larger clone differs by one base, so this may be a read error. This chain links TRBV10-3 with TRBJ1-4; TRBD1 is a possible D gene (5 bases). The CDR3 totals 14 residues. V lost 6 bases and J 3 bases, leaving 11 bases between the germline ends. CDR1 and CDR2 (germline): ENHRY, SYGVKD. The chain's CDR3 is CAIREGGANEKLFF. The CDR3 bases are TGTGCCATCAGGGAAGGAGGGGCTAATGAAAAACTGTTTTTT.

This clonotype was detected only a few times. V is TRBV6-5 and J is TRBJ1-1, with unresolved D. The CDR3 sequence is 13 residues long. V lost 6 bases and J lost 1, with 9 bases in between. The germline V gene encodes CDR1 MNHEY and CDR2 SVGAGI. In DNA, the CDR3 is TGTGCCAGCAGCCGAACAAGGAACACTGAAGCTTTCTTT. This encodes CASSRTRNTEAFF.

The chain carries TRBV5-5 and TRBJ1-1; TRBD1 matches 7 bases. Germline values: CDR1 SGHKS, CDR2 YYEKEE (reference sequence). The J segment lost 8 bases and the V segment lost 4 bases, leaving 5 bases of the junction unmatched. CDR3 size: 12 residues. This CDR3 reads CASSLRTGEAFF. The DNA for the CDR3 is TGTGCCAGCAGCCTGAGGACAGGAGAAGCTTTCTTT.

The CDR3 sequence: CASSDRGSYNSPLHF. For the CDR3, the DNA is TGTGCCAGCAGTGACAGGGGCTCCTATAATTCACCCCTCCACTTT. The J gene is TRBJ1-6, the V gene TRBV2, with D perhaps matching TRBD1 (6 bases). Trimming stripped 3 bases from V and 0 bases from J, with 6 bases between. The CDR3 is 15 residues long. Germline CDR1 is SNHLY and CDR2 is FYNNEI.

As regards this clonotype: Since a much larger clone is just one base distant, this may be a read error. V usage is TRBV6-6 and J usage is TRBJ2-6, with D tentatively TRBD1 (5 bases). In germline, CDR1 is MNHNY, CDR2 SVGAGI (reference sequence). The length of the CDR3 is 14 residues. In DNA, the CDR3 is TGTGCCAGCAGTCAGAGCTCTGGGGCCAACGTCCGGACTTTC. This codes for CASSQSSGANVRTF.

This clonotype was observed at least ten times. The chain is built from TRBV29-1 and TRBJ2-4; D is ambiguous. V lost 6 bases and J lost 10, with 13 bases in between. The CDR3 length is 11 residues. CDR1 SQVTM and CDR2 ANQGSEA come from the germline V gene. CDR3 sequence: CSVPELGIQYF. Here the CDR3 DNA reads TGCAGCGTCCCGGAGCTGGGGATTCAGTACTTC. Full variable domain (outside the CDR3, taken from reference TRBV29-1 and TRBJ2-4): SAVISQKPSRDICQRGTSLTIQCQVDSQVTMMFWYRQQPGQSLTLIATANQGSEATYESGFVIDKFPISRPNLTFSTLTVSNMSPEDSSIYLCSVPELGIQYFGAGTRLSVL.

The J gene is TRBJ1-2, the V gene TRBV7-2; possibly TRBD1 for D (5 bases). Trimming stripped 4 bases from V and 8 bases from J, with 20 bases between. The CDR3 contains 15 residues. Germline V gene sequence: CDR1 SGHTA, CDR2 FQGNSA. CDR3 DNA sequence: TGTGCCAGCAGCTCTGAGGGGCAGGGAGGTAAAGGCTACACCTTC. Residues: CASSSEGQGGKGYTF.

The CDR3 DNA reads as TGTGCCAGCAGTCGAGCGGGGAACAGCTCCTACAATGAGCAGTTCTTC. Translation: CASSRAGNSSYNEQFF. The gene calls are TRBV27 and TRBJ2-1; 7 bases are a match to TRBD2. The CDR3 length is 16 residues. Germline CDR1 is MNHEY and CDR2 is SMNVEV (reference sequence). V lost 5 bases, J lost 0 bases, and 7 bases stayed unmatched.

This clonotype was seen many times. This chain joins TRBV6-5 and TRBJ2-1; 9 bases map to TRBD1. CDR3 length: 16 residues. With 2 bases clipped from V and 6 bases from J, the junction kept 8 bases outside the gene matches. Germline V CDR1 and CDR2: MNHEY, SVGAGI. CDR3 DNA: TGTGCCAGCAGTTACCAGGGACAGGGTCGCGGCAATGAGCAGTTCTTC. Amino acid sequence: CASSYQGQGRGNEQFF.

This chain links TRBV15 with TRBJ2-3; weak D call: TRBD1 (5 bases). The CDR3 extends over 16 amino acids. Germline values: CDR1 LNHNV, CDR2 YYDKDF (reference sequence). V shed 0 bases and J shed 0 bases, with 10 bases lying between them. In nucleotides, the CDR3 is TGTGCCACCAGCAGAGAGCAGGGTTGGAGCACAGATACGCAGTATTTT. This codes for CATSREQGWSTDTQYF. The full variable domain, its missing parts supplied by reference TRBV15 and TRBJ2-3, is DAMVIQNPRYQVTQFGKPVTLSCSQTLNHNVMYWYQQKSSQAPKLLFHYYDKDFNNEADTPDNFQSRRPNTSFCFLDIRSPGLGDTAMYLCATSREQGWSTDTQYFGPGTRLTVL.